This T cell receptor beta chain derives from a study of T cell responses to AZD1222 COVID-19 vaccine. Whole-study findings and limits: Donors were mostly white British, more females; clonal diversity possibly underestimated.

The data were produced by immunoSEQ multiplex PCR, yet TCRdb's version contains in-frame clones alone and is incomplete. Of over 110,000 clones in the sample, 90% are singletons; the top ten hold about 1.5%. Between the trimmed V and J ends, which lost 4 bases and 0 bases, there was a span of 16 bases. The germline V gene has CDR1 LGHDT and CDR2 YNNKEL (reference sequence). The CDR3 length is 18 residues. As regards this clone: As yet, its antigen is unknown.

The TCR originated in an adult who received the AZD1222 COVID-19 vaccine. Sequenced material: peripheral blood, taken 28 days after the second AZD1222 dose. V and J are TRBV3-1 (or the pseudogene TRBV3-2) and TRBJ2-6; tentatively, D is TRBD1 (6 bases). In DNA, the CDR3 is TGTGCCAGCAGCCTTTCCGGGACACGCATCTCTGGGGCCAACGTCCTGACTTTC. Translated: CASSLSGTRISGANVLTF.